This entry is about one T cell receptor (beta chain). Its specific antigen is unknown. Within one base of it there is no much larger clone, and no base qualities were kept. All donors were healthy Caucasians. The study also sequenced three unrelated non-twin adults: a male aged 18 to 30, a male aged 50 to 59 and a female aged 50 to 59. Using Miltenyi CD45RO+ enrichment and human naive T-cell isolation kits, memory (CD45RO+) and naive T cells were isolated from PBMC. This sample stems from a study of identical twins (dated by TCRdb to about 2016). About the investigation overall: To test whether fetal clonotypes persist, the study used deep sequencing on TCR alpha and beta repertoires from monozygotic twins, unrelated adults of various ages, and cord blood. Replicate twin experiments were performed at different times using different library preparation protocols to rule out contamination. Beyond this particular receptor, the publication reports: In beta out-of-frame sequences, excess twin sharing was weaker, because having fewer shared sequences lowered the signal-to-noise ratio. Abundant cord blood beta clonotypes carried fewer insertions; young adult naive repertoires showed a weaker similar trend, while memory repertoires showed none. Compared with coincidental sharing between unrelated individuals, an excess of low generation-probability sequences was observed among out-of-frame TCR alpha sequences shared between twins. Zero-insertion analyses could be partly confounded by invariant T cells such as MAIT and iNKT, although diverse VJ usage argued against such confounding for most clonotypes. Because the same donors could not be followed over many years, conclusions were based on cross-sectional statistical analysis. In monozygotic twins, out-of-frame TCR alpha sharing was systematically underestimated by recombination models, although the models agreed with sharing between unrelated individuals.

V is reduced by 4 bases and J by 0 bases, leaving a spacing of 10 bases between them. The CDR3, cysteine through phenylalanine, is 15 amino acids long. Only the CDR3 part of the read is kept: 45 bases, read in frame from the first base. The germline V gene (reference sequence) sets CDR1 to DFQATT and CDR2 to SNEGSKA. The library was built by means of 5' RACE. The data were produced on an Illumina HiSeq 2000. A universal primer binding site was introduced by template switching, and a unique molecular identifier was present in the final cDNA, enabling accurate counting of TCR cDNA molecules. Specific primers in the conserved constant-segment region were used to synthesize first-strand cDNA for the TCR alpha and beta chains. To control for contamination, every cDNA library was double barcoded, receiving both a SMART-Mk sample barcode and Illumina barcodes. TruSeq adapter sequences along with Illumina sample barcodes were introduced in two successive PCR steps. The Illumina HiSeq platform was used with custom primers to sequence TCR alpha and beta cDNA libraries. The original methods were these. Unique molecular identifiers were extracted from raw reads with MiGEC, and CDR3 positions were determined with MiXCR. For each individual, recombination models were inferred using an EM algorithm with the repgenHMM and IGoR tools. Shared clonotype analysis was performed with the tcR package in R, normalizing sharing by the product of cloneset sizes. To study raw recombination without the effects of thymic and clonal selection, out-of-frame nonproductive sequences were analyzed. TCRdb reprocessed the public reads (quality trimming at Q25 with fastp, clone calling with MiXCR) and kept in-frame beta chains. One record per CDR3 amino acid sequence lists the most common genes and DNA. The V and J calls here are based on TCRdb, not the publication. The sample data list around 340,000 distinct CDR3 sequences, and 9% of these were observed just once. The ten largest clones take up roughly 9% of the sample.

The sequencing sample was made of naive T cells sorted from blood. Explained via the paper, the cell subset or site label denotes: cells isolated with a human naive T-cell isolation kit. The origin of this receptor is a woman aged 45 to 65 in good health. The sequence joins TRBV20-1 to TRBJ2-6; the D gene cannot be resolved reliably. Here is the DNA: TGCAGTGCTATGGGCGGCTTCTCTGGGGCCAACGTCCTGACTTTC. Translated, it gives CSAMGGFSGANVLTF.